This is a list of T cell receptor beta chains from one sample in a study of HIV-infected patients and healthy controls. TCRdb reanalysed the 5' RACE reads using MiXCR and keeps one entry per CDR3 protein. Of about 67,000 distinct CDR3 sequences listed, about 16% are singletons. Sequencing used CD4+ T cells from blood. Receptor source: a human donor in good health. Both conserved end residues are part of each CDR3. D genes are given only for firm matches. Clone size appears in some rows only: once, few, many, or a class for an expanded clone.

v_gene	j_gene	abundance	d_gene	CDR3nt	CDR3aa
TRBV6-5	TRBJ1-1	once	NA	TGTGCCAGCACCCCGAGCCGGAATACTGAAGCTTTCTTT	CASTPSRNTEAFF
TRBV7-2	TRBJ2-1	NA	NA	TGTGCCAGCAGCTCCCCCAGACAGGCGAGCTCCTACAATGAGCAGTTCTTC	CASSSPRQASSYNEQFF
TRBV20-1	TRBJ1-6	few	NA	TGCAGTGCTAGAGTCCCGGGGATCTATAATTCACCCCTCCACTTT	CSARVPGIYNSPLHF
TRBV19	TRBJ2-3	NA	TRBD2	TGTGCCAGTACCCCAATGGGGACTAGCGGGGGGACAGATACGCAGTATTTT	CASTPMGTSGGTDTQYF
TRBV10-3	TRBJ1-1	NA	TRBD1	TGTGCCATCAGCGGGACAGGGGAGGAAGCTGAAGCTTTCTTT	CAISGTGEEAEAFF
TRBV18	TRBJ1-1	NA	NA	TGTGCCAGCTCACCTAGGACGGGGGTGAACACTGAAGCTTTCTTT	CASSPRTGVNTEAFF
TRBV7-2	TRBJ2-3	few	NA	TGTGCCAGCAGCCCACGCTGGGTCGCAGATACGCAGTATTTT	CASSPRWVADTQYF
TRBV20-1	TRBJ1-1	few	NA	TGCAGTGCCCTACGAGGAGGAGGTGAAGCTTTCTTT	CSALRGGGEAFF
TRBV7-2	TRBJ1-1	few	TRBD1	TGTGCCAGCAGCTGGGCAGGACAGGGCGCCACTGAAGCTTTCTTT	CASSWAGQGATEAFF
TRBV6-2/TRBV6-3	TRBJ1-1	NA	NA	TGTGCCAGCAGTCCGGGGTACACTGAAGCTTTCTTT	CASSPGYTEAFF
TRBV25-1	TRBJ1-6	many	NA	TGTGCCAGCAGTGAATACAGGGCGGGTTCACCCCTCCACTTT	CASSEYRAGSPLHF
TRBV20-1	TRBJ2-4	few	TRBD2	TGCAGTGCAACGGGACTAGCGGCCAAAAACATTCAGTACTTC	CSATGLAAKNIQYF
TRBV19	TRBJ1-5	few	NA	TGTGCCAGTACCCAGGACGGAGTCTATCAGCCCCAGCATTTT	CASTQDGVYQPQHF
TRBV7-9	TRBJ2-1	NA	NA	TGTGCCAGCAGCTCCCCCGGGAGTCTCACCTACAATGAGCAGTTCTTC	CASSSPGSLTYNEQFF
TRBV4-3	TRBJ2-2	few	NA	TGCGCCAGCAGCCAACTAGGAGGATTAAACACCGGGGAGCTGTTTTTT	CASSQLGGLNTGELFF
TRBV24-1	TRBJ2-1	NA	TRBD1	TGTGCCACCAGAGAGGGAGACAGGGGCAATGAGCAGTTCTTC	CATREGDRGNEQFF
TRBV4-3	TRBJ2-7	NA	NA	TGCGCCAGCAGCCAAGGAGGGTACTCAAGGGACGAGCAGTACTTC	CASSQGGYSRDEQYF
TRBV19	TRBJ1-1	few	NA	TGTGCCAGTAGTATGTCGGGGCAGGTGAACACTGAAGCTTTCTTT	CASSMSGQVNTEAFF
TRBV7-2	TRBJ2-6	few	NA	TGTGCCAGCAGCTTACACTACTCTGGGGCCAACGTCCTGACTTTC	CASSLHYSGANVLTF
TRBV6-2/TRBV6-3	TRBJ1-2	few	NA	TGTGCCAGCCGGGCCACAATCTATGGCTACACCTTC	CASRATIYGYTF
TRBV4-1	TRBJ1-5	NA	TRBD1	TGCGCCAGCAGCCAAGAAAGGACAGGAGCCCAGCATTTT	CASSQERTGAQHF
TRBV7-2	TRBJ2-1	many	NA	TGTGCCAGCAGCTTAGTTCGGGGGGCCGGAGCCAATGAGCAGTTCTTC	CASSLVRGAGANEQFF
TRBV12-3/TRBV12-4	TRBJ1-3	few	NA	TGTGCCAGCAGTTTCGCGACCTCTGGAAACACCATATATTTT	CASSFATSGNTIYF
TRBV25-1	TRBJ2-5	NA	NA	TGTGCCAGCAGTCCTAACCTGGAGAAAGAGACCCAGTACTTC	CASSPNLEKETQYF
TRBV5-1	TRBJ2-4	NA	TRBD2	TGCGCCAGCAGCTTGGAGGGTAGCGGGACCTCCCGAGCCAAAAACATTCAGTACTTC	CASSLEGSGTSRAKNIQYF
TRBV12-3/TRBV12-4	TRBJ1-1	few	TRBD1	TGTGCCAGCAGTCGACAGGGCTCGACCACTGAAGCTTTCTTT	CASSRQGSTTEAFF
TRBV20-1	TRBJ2-3	many	NA	TGCAGTGCTCCCGTGTTTGGAGCCGCCAGCACAGATACGCAGTATTTT	CSAPVFGAASTDTQYF
TRBV9	TRBJ2-2	NA	TRBD2	TGTGCCAGCAGCGTAGGGACTAGCGGGAGAACCGGGGAGCTGTTTTTT	CASSVGTSGRTGELFF
TRBV28	TRBJ1-2	few	NA	TGTGCCAGCAGTTTAACCAGGGCTGGCTATGGCTACACCTTC	CASSLTRAGYGYTF
TRBV5-4	TRBJ2-6	NA	NA	TGTGCCAGCAGCTTACCAGGGGCTGGGGCCAACGTCCTGACTTTC	CASSLPGAGANVLTF
TRBV5-6	TRBJ2-1	NA	TRBD1	TGTGCCAGCGGGAGACAGGGGGCGGTGGATGAGCAGTTCTTC	CASGRQGAVDEQFF
TRBV29-1	TRBJ2-7	NA	NA	TGCAGCGTTGCCGAGGGAGCCAACTACGAGCAGTACTTC	CSVAEGANYEQYF
TRBV29-1	TRBJ2-3	few	NA	TGCAGCGTTGACTCTAGTCGATCAGATACGCAGTATTTT	CSVDSSRSDTQYF
TRBV3-1	TRBJ1-2	NA	NA	TGTGCCAGCAGCCAAGGCTTCGGCGGAACCCGGGGGTACTATGGCTACACCTTC	CASSQGFGGTRGYYGYTF
TRBV19	TRBJ2-3	NA	NA	TGTGCCAGTAGTGGGTGGAGTGGAGGAGATACGCAGTATTTT	CASSGWSGGDTQYF
TRBV24-1	TRBJ2-3	few	TRBD1	TGTGCCACCAGTGGAAGGACAGGGGTGGGCACAGATACGCAGTATTTT	CATSGRTGVGTDTQYF
TRBV2	TRBJ1-1	NA	TRBD1	TGTGCCAGCCGCCCTAAGGACAGGGGAACTGAAGCTTTCTTT	CASRPKDRGTEAFF
TRBV27	TRBJ1-2	few	NA	TGTGCCAGCAGTTTAATGTCCAGTCCTAACTATGGCTACACCTTC	CASSLMSSPNYGYTF
TRBV7-9	TRBJ2-3	many	NA	TGTGCCAGCAGCCCCACAAGAGATACGCAGTATTTT	CASSPTRDTQYF
TRBV9	TRBJ2-1	once	NA	TGTGCCAGCAGCGAAGCCGGGACCTACTATGAGCAGTTCTTC	CASSEAGTYYEQFF
TRBV5-1	TRBJ2-5	NA	TRBD1	TGCGCCAGCAGCTCCGGGACAGGACCGCAAGAGACCCAGTACTTC	CASSSGTGPQETQYF
TRBV11-2	TRBJ2-3	few	TRBD1	TGTGCCAGCAGCTTGGGACAGCCAGATACGCAGTATTTT	CASSLGQPDTQYF